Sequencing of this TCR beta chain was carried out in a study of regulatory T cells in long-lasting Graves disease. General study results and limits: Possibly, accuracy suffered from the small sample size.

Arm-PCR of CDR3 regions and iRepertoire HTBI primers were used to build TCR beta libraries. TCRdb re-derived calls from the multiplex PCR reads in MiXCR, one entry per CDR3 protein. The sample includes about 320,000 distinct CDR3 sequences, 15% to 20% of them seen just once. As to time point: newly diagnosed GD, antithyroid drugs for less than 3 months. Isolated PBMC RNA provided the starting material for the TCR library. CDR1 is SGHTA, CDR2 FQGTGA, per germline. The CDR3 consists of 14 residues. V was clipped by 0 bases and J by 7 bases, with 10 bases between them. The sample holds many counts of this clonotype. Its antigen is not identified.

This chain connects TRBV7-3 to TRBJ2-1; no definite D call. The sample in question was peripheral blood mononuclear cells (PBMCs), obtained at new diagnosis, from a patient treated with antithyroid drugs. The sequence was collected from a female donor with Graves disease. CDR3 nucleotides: TGTGCCAGCAGCTTAACGGGTCCTTATAATGAGCAGTTCTTC. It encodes CASSLTGPYNEQFF. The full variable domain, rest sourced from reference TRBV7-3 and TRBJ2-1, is GAGVSQTPSNKVTEKGKYVELRCDPISGHTALYWYRQSLGQGPEFLIYFQGTGAADDSGLPNDRFFAVRPEGSVSTLKIQRTERGDSAVYLCASSLTGPYNEQFFGPGTRLTVL.